The present entry profiles one TCR beta chain with its context. Its antigen is not known. Just one base apart from a much larger clone, this may be a read error. These data originate in a study of blood T cells in healthy people across ages. Whole-study findings and limits: There were more naive CD4+ cells and higher diversity in long-lived donors than in aged donors.

Together with a sample-barcoded 5' primer, a J-beta primer mix was included in a second PCR lasting about 7 to 11 cycles. TCRdb analysed the 5' RACE reads with MiXCR anew, one entry per CDR3 protein. The sample comprises 650,000 to 700,000 distinct CDR3 sequences, 32% of which are singletons, and approximately 15% rests with the top ten. Sequences were obtained from blood. The TCR sequence derives from a woman over 75 in good health.

CDR3: CSTAAQGGFGNEKLFF. The CDR3 DNA is TGCAGTACGGCGGCACAGGGAGGTTTCGGGAATGAAAAACTGTTTTTT. The rearrangement links TRBV20-1 to TRBJ1-4, with a possible D match to TRBD1 (6 bases). The CDR3 is made up of 16 amino acids. Between the trimmed V and J ends, which lost 8 bases and 5 bases, there was a span of 24 bases. Germline loops: CDR1 DFQATT, CDR2 SNEGSKA (reference sequence).